This is a list of T cell receptor beta chains from one sample in a study of cytomegalovirus exposure and HLA in healthy donors. Method: immunoSEQ multiplex PCR; TCRdb's copy keeps in-frame clones and lacks some. The table includes tens of thousands of clones, 50% to 75% detected once. Sequenced sample: PBMCs. The source is a man aged 25-40 years in good health and CMV-seronegative. Each CDR3 is given with its conserved first and last residue. The D gene is left open where the match is weak. Clone sizes are given selectively: once, few, many, or a class where the clone is expanded.

j_call,clone_size,v_call,d_call,cdr3_length,cdr3_aa,cdr3_nt
TRBJ2-7,NA,TRBV5-8,NA,13,CASSYEGGNEQYF,TGTGCCAGCAGTTATGAGGGGGGGAACGAGCAGTACTTC
TRBJ2-3,few,TRBV6-4,TRBD2,15,CASSVSGGITDTQYF,TGTGCCAGCAGTGTTAGCGGGGGAATCACAGATACGCAGTATTTT
TRBJ1-1,NA,TRBV29-1,NA,13,CSAGEGSGTEAFF,TGCAGCGCTGGGGAGGGGTCGGGAACTGAAGCTTTCTTT
TRBJ1-5,NA,TRBV18,NA,13,CASSPLIDQPQHF,TGTGCCAGCTCACCACTAATAGATCAGCCCCAGCATTTT
TRBJ1-4,NA,TRBV10-3,TRBD1,16,CAISVESDRPGEKLFF,TGTGCCATCAGTGTAGAGTCGGACAGGCCTGGGGAAAAACTGTTTTTT
TRBJ1-2,few,TRBV4-1,NA,13,CASSVSQDYGYTF,TGCGCCAGCTCGGTTTCTCAGGACTATGGCTACACCTTC
TRBJ2-7,few,TRBV9,TRBD2,15,CASSVLAGGSYEQYF,TGTGCCAGCAGCGTACTAGCGGGGGGCTCCTACGAGCAGTACTTC
TRBJ2-7,NA,TRBV7-8,TRBD2,13,CASSFSGILEQYF,TGTGCCAGCAGCTTTAGCGGGATACTGGAGCAGTACTTC
TRBJ2-7,few,TRBV14,NA,14,CASSPRAIYYEQYF,TGTGCCAGCAGCCCTCGAGCGATTTACTACGAGCAGTACTTC
TRBJ2-7,NA,TRBV5-8,TRBD1,14,CASSPDRGMDEQYF,TGTGCCAGCAGCCCGGACAGGGGGATGGACGAGCAGTACTTC
TRBJ2-1,NA,TRBV27,NA,13,CASSRGLGNEQFF,TGTGCCAGCAGTCGAGGGCTGGGCAATGAGCAGTTCTTC
TRBJ1-1,NA,TRBV28,NA,14,CASSLTGGRTEAFF,TGTGCCAGCAGTTTAACGGGGGGCCGGACTGAAGCTTTCTTT
TRBJ2-5,NA,TRBV5-1,NA,15,CASSLEPFTGETQYF,TGCGCCAGCAGCTTGGAGCCATTCACGGGAGAGACCCAGTACTTC
TRBJ1-1,NA,TRBV2,NA,13,CASSNQGNTEAFF,TGTGCCAGCAGTAACCAGGGGAACACTGAAGCTTTCTTT
TRBJ1-3,NA,TRBV7-9,NA,16,CASSRSGGASGNTIYF,TGTGCCAGCAGCCGTAGCGGCGGGGCCTCTGGAAACACCATATATTTT
TRBJ1-3,NA,TRBV19,TRBD1,16,CASETGTGGSGNTIYF,TGTGCCAGCGAGACCGGGACAGGGGGCTCTGGAAACACCATATATTTT
TRBJ2-7,few,TRBV28,NA,15,CASSLIEGRRWLQYF,TGTGCCAGCAGTTTAATTGAGGGCAGACGGTGGTTGCAGTACTTC
TRBJ1-4,NA,TRBV25-1,NA,16,CASSESSGQYNEKLFF,TGTGCCAGCAGTGAATCCTCAGGACAGTATAATGAAAAACTGTTTTTT
TRBJ2-7,NA,TRBV6-6,NA,14,CASSYPGQSYEQYF,TGTGCCAGCAGTTACCCCGGACAATCCTACGAGCAGTACTTC
TRBJ1-1,NA,TRBV6-1,TRBD1,13,CASIRQGITEAFF,TGTGCCAGCATCCGACAGGGTATCACTGAAGCTTTCTTT
TRBJ1-6,NA,TRBV21-1,NA,17,CASSLTAWLGYNSPLHF,TGTGCCAGCAGTCTTACAGCCTGGTTAGGATATAATTCACCCCTCCACTTT
TRBJ2-5,NA,TRBV11-2,NA,14,CASSLDTGLETQYF,TGTGCCAGCAGCTTAGATACAGGGCTCGAGACCCAGTACTTC
TRBJ2-7,NA,TRBV4-1,NA,14,CASSQPTATYEQYF,TGCGCCAGCAGCCAACCGACAGCTACCTACGAGCAGTACTTC
TRBJ2-7,NA,TRBV5-5,NA,14,CASSIRLASYEQYF,TGTGCCAGCAGCATTCGTCTAGCTTCCTACGAGCAGTACTTC
TRBJ1-1,once,TRBV28,NA,15,CASSSPQGPDTEAFF,TGTGCCAGCAGTTCCCCACAGGGTCCGGACACTGAAGCTTTCTTT
TRBJ2-1,NA,TRBV7-2,TRBD2,16,CASSLELAGGSGEQFF,TGTGCCAGCAGCTTAGAACTAGCGGGGGGGTCAGGTGAGCAGTTCTTC
TRBJ2-1,NA,TRBV15,TRBD2,16,CATSRDRSLAGGQQFF,TGTGCCACCAGCAGAGATCGGTCACTAGCGGGAGGGCAACAGTTCTTC
TRBJ2-3,few,TRBV7-8,TRBD2,17,CASSQIRGGESTDTQYF,TGTGCCAGCAGCCAAATCCGGGGGGGCGAAAGCACAGATACGCAGTATTTT
TRBJ2-1,NA,TRBV9,TRBD2,18,CASSDGEWGLSGSLEQFF,TGTGCCAGCAGCGATGGGGAGTGGGGCCTTAGCGGGAGTCTTGAGCAGTTCTTC
TRBJ2-5,NA,TRBV7-9,TRBD2,17,CSSSFFRTSGIQETQYF,TGTTCCAGCAGCTTTTTCCGGACTAGCGGGATTCAAGAGACCCAGTACTTC
TRBJ2-1,NA,TRBV13,NA,17,CASRPRFVGGGYNEQFF,TGTGCCAGCAGGCCCAGGTTTGTGGGAGGGGGGTACAATGAGCAGTTCTTC
TRBJ2-2,NA,TRBV5-1,TRBD1,17,CASSLDLTGGRTGELFF,TGCGCCAGCAGCTTGGATTTAACAGGGGGACGGACCGGGGAGCTGTTTTTT
TRBJ2-3,NA,TRBV7-3,NA,16,CASSHLPGGGTDTQYF,TGTGCCAGCAGCCATTTACCGGGGGGCGGGACAGATACGCAGTATTTT
TRBJ1-3,NA,TRBV10-3,TRBD1,14,CAIGQGGSGNTIYF,TGTGCCATCGGACAGGGTGGGTCTGGAAACACCATATATTTT
TRBJ2-6,NA,TRBV11-2,TRBD1,18,CASSLGTGGISGANVLTF,TGTGCCAGCAGCTTGGGGACAGGGGGCATCTCTGGGGCCAACGTCCTGACTTTC
TRBJ2-2,NA,TRBV7-6,TRBD2,17,CASSLPQRGANTGELFF,TGTGCCAGCAGCTTACCCCAGCGGGGGGCCAACACCGGGGAGCTGTTTTTT
TRBJ2-5,NA,TRBV5-1,TRBD2,16,CASSLPGTSGQETQYF,TGCGCCAGCAGCTTGCCCGGGACTAGCGGGCAAGAGACCCAGTACTTC
TRBJ2-7,NA,TRBV7-3,NA,13,CASSSLGGYEQYF,TGTGCCAGCAGCTCCCTGGGAGGCTACGAGCAGTACTTC
TRBJ2-7,NA,TRBV9,NA,16,CASSVGPGISTYEQYF,TGTGCCAGCAGCGTAGGTCCAGGAATCAGCACCTACGAGCAGTACTTC
TRBJ1-1,NA,TRBV6-5,NA,14,CASSYSQGSTEAFF,TGTGCCAGCAGTTACTCCCAGGGGAGCACTGAAGCTTTCTTT
TRBJ2-7,NA,TRBV19,TRBD2,16,CASSSSGGPKSYEQYF,TGTGCCAGTAGTTCCAGCGGGGGACCGAAATCCTACGAGCAGTACTTC
TRBJ2-1,NA,TRBV7-8,TRBD1,16,CASSLAGQGNYNEQFF,TGTGCCAGCAGCTTAGCCGGACAGGGAAACTACAATGAGCAGTTCTTC
TRBJ1-2,NA,TRBV4-1,NA,15,CASSQGNDRSYGYTF,TGCGCCAGCAGCCAAGGGAACGACAGGTCCTATGGCTACACCTTC
TRBJ2-3,NA,TRBV19,NA,13,CASSIERADTQYF,TGTGCCAGTAGTATAGAGAGGGCAGATACGCAGTATTTT
TRBJ2-1,few,TRBV28,NA,13,CASFNQGPNEQFF,TGTGCCAGCTTTAACCAGGGGCCCAATGAGCAGTTCTTC
TRBJ1-5,NA,TRBV29-1,NA,13,CSVTQGFNQPQHF,TGCAGCGTCACCCAGGGGTTCAATCAGCCCCAGCATTTT